The clone carrying this T cell receptor beta chain was recorded a few times. The CDR3 loop spans 17 amino acids. V was pared by 4 bases and J by 5 bases, with 7 bases of the junction left unmatched. Germline V lookup: CDR1 SGHAT, CDR2 FQNNGV. TCRdb itself ran the RT-PCR reads through MiXCR, one entry per CDR3 protein. The sample records hundreds of thousands of distinct CDR3 sequences, 11% to 15% being singletons. This entry comes from a study of patients and donors after allogeneic stem cell transplantation. This sequence joins TRBV11-2 and TRBJ2-5; 16 positions agree with TRBD2. Material: blood, either unsorted or a sorted T cell fraction (not recorded which). This clonotype was obtained from a human donor who was either an allogeneic HSCT recipient or a stem cell or donor lymphocyte infusion donor (not recorded which). It is not recorded whose cells these are; they may come from a transplant donor. The CDR3 reads CASSWGTSGGAYETQYF. In DNA, the CDR3 is TGTGCCAGCAGCTGGGGGACTAGCGGGGGGGCATATGAGACCCAGTACTTC.